The 8 T cell receptor beta chains presented below share a single source sample, sequenced in a study of CD8 T cells in ankylosing spondylitis. TCRdb reanalysed the 5' RACE reads using MiXCR and keeps one entry per CDR3 protein. The sample includes approximately 190,000 distinct CDR3 sequences, around 13% of them seen just once. The specimen sequenced was blood, either unsorted or a sorted T cell fraction (not recorded which). These receptors originate from a female donor with ankylosing spondylitis or in good health (not recorded which).

This clonotype was seen at least ten times. V is TRBV6-1 and J is TRBJ1-3, with D unclear. The CDR3 spans 14 residues. The germline V and J ends were trimmed by 3 bases and 4 bases, with 10 bases remaining between them. Germline assignment: CDR1 MNHNS and CDR2 SASEGT. This CDR3 is CASSESVAGNTIYF. CDR3 sequence (DNA): TGTGCCAGCAGTGAGAGCGTCGCCGGAAACACCATATATTTT.

Ten or more counts support this clonotype. CDR3 sequence (DNA): TGTGCCAGCAGTCTGCCAGGGACAGTCTACGAGCAGTACTTC. This sequence encodes CASSLPGTVYEQYF. V is TRBV28 and J is TRBJ2-7; 7 nucleotides line up with TRBD1. Per the germline V gene, CDR1 is MDHEN and CDR2 is SYDVKM. V lost 5 bases to trimming and J lost 3 bases; unmatched junction nucleotides: 7. The CDR3 totals 14 residues.

This clonotype came up many times. The rearrangement uses TRBV5-5 and TRBJ2-7; D is perhaps TRBD2 (6 bases). This CDR3 is built from 15 residues. V was clipped by 4 bases and J by 1 base, with 15 bases between them. The V gene's germline CDR1 is SGHKS and CDR2 YYEKEE (reference sequence). DNA of the CDR3: TGTGCCAGCAGCAGCCGGGACTTGGGGTCCTACGAGCAGTACTTC. Translation gives CASSSRDLGSYEQYF.

This clonotype appeared a few times. The V call is TRBV20-1, the J call TRBJ2-5; 11 bases fit TRBD2. This CDR3 is 18 amino acids long. V lost 6 bases and J lost 1; bases outside the gene matches: 16. In germline, CDR1 is DFQATT, CDR2 SNEGSKA (reference sequence). The CDR3 bases are TGCAGTGCCCCTCCCCCCCTCCTAGCGGGAGGCTCCCAAGAGACCCAGTACTTC. It yields the protein CSAPPPLLAGGSQETQYF.

This clonotype was recorded at least ten times. The chain employs TRBV27 and TRBJ1-1; weak D call: TRBD1 (5 bases). Trimming removed 4 bases from V and 6 bases from J, with 12 bases in between. Germline lookup yields CDR1 MNHEY and CDR2 SMNVEV (reference sequence). CDR3 size: 13 residues. Here the CDR3 DNA reads TGTGCCAGCAGTTCTCCCCAGGGAGCTGAAGCTTTCTTT. This translates into CASSSPQGAEAFF.

CDR3 DNA sequence: TGTGCCAGTAGTATTGGGCTGTGGGACAGGGGACCCTACAATGAGCAGTTCTTC. Protein product: CASSIGLWDRGPYNEQFF. The V gene is TRBV19, the J gene TRBJ2-1; 10 bases are shared with TRBD1. CDR3 length equals 18 residues. Germline V CDR1 and CDR2: LNHDA, SQIVND (reference sequence). With 3 bases clipped from V and 2 bases from J, the junction kept 10 bases outside the gene matches.

This clonotype has a handful of counts. This chain joins TRBV12-3 or TRBV12-4 and TRBJ2-3; 14 bases align to TRBD2. This CDR3 spans 15 amino acids. Trimming at V came to 6 bases and at J to 6 bases, leaving 5 bases not matched to a gene. The CDR3 reads CASRPGLAGADTQYF. The CDR3 DNA follows: TGTGCCAGCAGGCCGGGACTAGCGGGAGCTGATACGCAGTATTTT.

Remarks on this clonotype: A much larger clone lies one base from this, so it may be a read error. The chain has TRBV25-1 and TRBJ1-5, with D uncertain. Between the trimmed V and J ends, which lost 0 bases and 1 base, there was a span of 7 bases. This CDR3 has 15 amino acids. Germline V gene data show CDR1 as MGHDK and CDR2 as SYGVNS. As DNA, the CDR3 is TGTGCCAGCAGTGAATATAACGGAAGCAATCAGCCCCAGCATTTT. This codes for CASSEYNGSNQPQHF.